One and the same sample provided the 30 T cell receptor beta chains below, sequenced in a study of graft-versus-host responses after intestinal transplantation (dated by TCRdb to the early 2020s). Taken with the paper, the label for time point translates to: cells obtained before transplantation from donor or recipient. The receptor library was made with the immunoSEQ multiplex PCR assay. What TCRdb holds here is the immuneACCESS table cut down to in-frame rearrangements. Part of the clones is not present; checked against another copy, under half of the missing clones reflect an unresolved V gene, and the others are unexplained. The table for this sample lists some 140,000 clones; about 92% of them were counted only once. Together, the top ten hold approximately 0.17% of the sample. The antigens for these receptors are not known. This sample comprised unstimulated CD4+ T cells sorted from spleen or lymph node cells, obtained before intestinal transplant. These receptors were taken from a human donor who received an intestinal transplant.

The rearrangement links TRBV29-1 to TRBJ1-2, with 7 bases lining up with TRBD1. The CDR3 is made up of 13 amino acids. Germline V gene data show CDR1 as SQVTM and CDR2 as ANQGSEA. V shed 6 bases, J shed 2 bases, and the junction held 6 bases outside the gene matches. The CDR3 DNA is TGCAGCGTAAGGGACAGACTCAACTATGGCTACACCTTC. It encodes CSVRDRLNYGYTF.

The rearrangement joins TRBV19 to TRBJ1-2; 7 nucleotides line up with TRBD1. The CDR3 has 16 residues. V was clipped by 3 bases and J by 5 bases; unmatched bases: 12. CDR1 is LNHDA and CDR2 is SQIVND in the germline V gene (reference sequence). The CDR3 reads CASSIRGSRGLYGYTF. In nucleotides, the CDR3 is TGTGCCAGTAGTATTCGTGGTAGTAGGGGGCTATATGGCTACACCTTC.

The chain links TRBV7-9 to TRBJ2-5; D is ambiguous. This CDR3 contains 13 residues. V was pared by 0 bases and J by 0 bases, with 2 bases between. Germline V gene data show CDR1 as SEHNR and CDR2 as FQNEAQ (reference sequence). CDR3 amino acids: CASSLANQETQYF. CDR3 sequence (DNA): TGTGCCAGCAGCTTAGCCAACCAAGAGACCCAGTACTTC.

V is TRBV11-2 and J is TRBJ2-3; 9 bases match TRBD2. Losses at the gene ends were 2 bases for V and 2 bases for J; bases not matched to a gene: 5. Germline CDR1 SGHAT, CDR2 FQNNGV. This CDR3 region has 16 residues. The CDR3: CASSLSAGGFTDTQYF. CDR3 coding DNA: TGTGCCAGCAGCTTATCTGCGGGGGGGTTCACAGATACGCAGTATTTT. The full variable domain, its missing parts supplied by reference TRBV11-2 and TRBJ2-3, is EAGVAQSPRYKIIEKRQSVAFWCNPISGHATLYWYQQILGQGPKLLIQFQNNGVVDDSQLPKDRFSAERLKGVDSTLKIQPAKLEDSAVYLCASSLSAGGFTDTQYFGPGTRLTVL.

This clone was picked up one time. This chain uses TRBV20-1 with TRBJ2-1; D unresolved. This CDR3 contains 11 residues. Germline V gives CDR1 DFQATT, CDR2 SNEGSKA (reference sequence). The V end was cut by 4 bases, the J end by 4 bases, with 5 bases between. DNA for the CDR3: TGCAGTGCTAATAGGTACAATGAGCAGTTCTTC. As protein: CSANRYNEQFF.

This clone was detected only a few times. The J gene is TRBJ1-2, the V gene TRBV5-3, with D unresolved. TRBV5-3 qualifies as an ORF whose function is uncertain. Between the trimmed V and J ends, which lost 9 bases and 4 bases, there was a span of 1 base. This CDR3 has 8 amino acids. In nucleotides, the CDR3 is TGTGCCATCTATGGCTACACCTTC. Translating it yields CAIYGYTF.

This CDR3 reads CASRGTNRAPSTDTQYF. The CDR3 coding sequence is TGTGCCAGCAGGGGAACCAACAGGGCCCCCTCCACAGATACGCAGTATTTT. The chain joins TRBV5-6 to TRBJ2-3; tentative D call: TRBD1 (6 bases). The V and J ends lost 5 bases and 2 bases respectively, with 21 bases between them. The CDR3 length is 17 residues. CDR1 and CDR2 (germline): SGHDT, YYEEEE.

V and J are TRBV5-1 and TRBJ2-6; no firm D call. From germline, CDR1 is SGHRS and CDR2 YFSETQ. The V gene lost 2 bases and the J gene lost 2 bases, with 8 bases spanning the gap. This CDR3 comprises 15 residues. The CDR3 region has the DNA TGCGCCAGCAGCTTTTTGTCGGCTGGGGCCAACGTCCTGACTTTC. It codes for CASSFLSAGANVLTF.

This clone was detected a few times. The gene calls are TRBV12-5 and TRBJ1-3; no clear D gene. The germline gives CDR1 LGHNT, CDR2 FRNRAP. Trimming cost V 6 bases and J 4 bases, with 7 bases left between them. The CDR3 contains 12 residues. The CDR3 loop reads CASGREGNTIYF. The CDR3 DNA follows: TGTGCTAGTGGCCGCGAGGGAAACACCATATATTTT.

CDR3 bases: TGTGCCATCAGTGAGTCCCGGCTAGCGGGGGAGCAGTACTTC. It codes for CAISESRLAGEQYF. This chain uses TRBV10-3 with TRBJ2-7; 9 positions match TRBD2. This CDR3 contains 14 residues. Germline CDR1 ENHRY, CDR2 SYGVKD. The trim removed 0 bases at V and 7 bases at J, leaving 4 bases unmatched.

The CDR3, as DNA: TGTGCCAGCAGTTTACTAGCGGGGGACCTAGCCAAAAACATTCAGTACTTC. This sequence encodes CASSLLAGDLAKNIQYF. The chain joins TRBV27 to TRBJ2-4; 10 bases match TRBD2. This CDR3 region has 17 residues. The germline V gene encodes CDR1 MNHEY and CDR2 SMNVEV (reference sequence). The V and J ends lost 2 bases and 0 bases, in that order; junction bases with no gene match: 4.

The chain links TRBV19 to TRBJ2-1, with a possible D match to TRBD1 (5 bases). Per germline, CDR1 LNHDA and CDR2 SQIVND (reference sequence). Trimming left V 5 bases short and J 1 base short, with 12 bases between. The CDR3 totals 15 residues. Here the CDR3 reads CASSSVNRSYNEQFF. CDR3 DNA sequence: TGTGCCAGTAGTTCCGTTAACAGGTCCTACAATGAGCAGTTCTTC. The full variable domain, in which reference TRBV19 and TRBJ2-1 provide the parts outside the CDR3, is DGGITQSPKYLFRKEGQNVTLSCEQNLNHDAMYWYRQDPGQGLRLIYYSQIVNDFQKGDIAEGYSVSREKKESFPLTVTSAQKNPTAFYLCASSSVNRSYNEQFFGPGTRLTVL.

The chain uses TRBV4-2 and TRBJ2-1, with a possible D match to TRBD2 (6 bases). The length of the CDR3 is 13 residues. The germline V and J ends were trimmed by 8 bases and 5 bases, with 13 bases remaining between them. Germline values: CDR1 LGHNA, CDR2 YNFKEQ. The CDR3 DNA follows: TGTGCCAGCTCCCCCCGGAGGGACAATGAGCAGTTCTTC. The encoded protein is CASSPRRDNEQFF.

The rearrangement links TRBV5-3 to TRBJ1-2; D not resolved. TRBV5-3 is noted as an ORF with a role that remains uncertain. V was trimmed by 0 bases and J by 4 bases, leaving 16 bases between them. The CDR3 extends over 16 amino acids. CDR3 sequence: CARSLGSVALSYGYTF. For the CDR3, the DNA is TGTGCCAGAAGCTTGGGGAGCGTCGCTCTCTCCTATGGCTACACCTTC.

The rearrangement links TRBV7-8 to TRBJ1-3, with D possibly TRBD1 on 6 matching bases. Germline lookup yields CDR1 SGHVS and CDR2 FQNEAQ. There are 16 residues in the CDR3. V lost 6 bases and J lost 0, with 15 bases in between. CDR3: CASSQGRGDSGNTIYF. The CDR3 coding sequence is TGTGCCAGCAGTCAGGGGCGGGGGGACTCTGGAAACACCATATATTTT.

The V call is TRBV27, the J call TRBJ2-1; TRBD1 might be the D (6 bases). Germline CDR1 is MNHEY and CDR2 is SMNVEV (reference sequence). V was cut by 2 bases and J by 0 bases, with 8 bases left in between. This CDR3 contains 15 residues. The DNA for the CDR3 is TGTGCCAGCAGTTTAGGGGGCAGCTCCTACAATGAGCAGTTCTTC. It encodes CASSLGGSSYNEQFF.

This chain connects TRBV30 to TRBJ2-1, with 10 bases lining up with TRBD2. Germline CDR1 and CDR2: GTSNPN and SVGIG (reference sequence). The CDR3 spans 15 residues. The V gene end was trimmed by 2 bases and the J gene end by 0 bases; junction bases not matched to a gene: 1. CDR3 in DNA: TGTGCCTGGAGTTCTAGCGGGAGCTCCTACAATGAGCAGTTCTTC. Translating gives CAWSSSGSSYNEQFF.

The chain uses TRBV25-1 and TRBJ1-5; D remains unclear. This CDR3 region has 12 residues. The V and J ends lost 5 bases and 1 base respectively, with 3 bases between them. The germline CDR1 and CDR2 sequences are MGHDK and SYGVNS. CDR3 loop: CASSLSNQPQHF. DNA of the CDR3: TGTGCCAGCAGTCTCAGCAATCAGCCCCAGCATTTT.

Here the CDR3 reads CASTRQGARDGYTF. In DNA form, the CDR3 reads TGTGCCAGCACCAGACAGGGGGCACGGGATGGCTACACCTTC. The gene calls are TRBV6-1 and TRBJ1-2; 10 bases line up with TRBD1. This CDR3 contains 14 residues. Per germline, CDR1 MNHNS and CDR2 SASEGT. With 7 bases clipped from V and 6 bases from J, the junction kept 8 bases outside the gene matches.

The rearrangement links TRBV5-1 to TRBJ1-5, with D tentatively TRBD1 (5 bases). The CDR3 consists of 14 residues. Germline CDR1 SGHRS, CDR2 YFSETQ. Trimming cost V 2 bases and J 10 bases, with 16 bases left between them. CDR3 sequence reads: CASSFGTNLAPQHF. CDR3 sequence (DNA): TGCGCCAGCAGCTTTGGGACCAACTTGGCTCCCCAGCATTTT.

This chain links TRBV21-1 with TRBJ1-5. TRBV21-1 constitutes a pseudogene. The CDR3 has 14 amino acids. CDR3 coding DNA: TGTGCCGCATCGAGGAGAGCGTACAATCAGCCCCAGCATTTT. Translating it yields CAASRRAYNQPQHF.

This chain joins TRBV15 and TRBJ1-5; no definite D call. Germline values: CDR1 LNHNV, CDR2 YYDKDF (reference sequence). Trimming shortened V by 4 bases and J by 0 bases, and 13 bases separated the two germline ends. This CDR3 spans 16 amino acids. The DNA of the CDR3 is TGTGCCACCAGCATTAGCTGGGATCGTAGCAATCAGCCCCAGCATTTT. This translates into CATSISWDRSNQPQHF.

The CDR3 sequence: CASSLGQRRWSPLHF. CDR3 DNA sequence: TGTGCCAGCAGCTTAGGACAGCGCCGTTGGTCACCCCTCCACTTT. The chain uses TRBV7-8 and TRBJ1-6; D is perhaps TRBD1 (5 bases). Trimming left V 1 base short and J 10 bases short, with 14 bases between. Germline V gene data show CDR1 as SGHVS and CDR2 as FQNEAQ. This CDR3 spans 15 amino acids. Full variable domain (remainder filled in from reference TRBV7-8 and TRBJ1-6): GAGVSQSPRYKVAKRGQDVALRCDPISGHVSLFWYQQALGQGPEFLTYFQNEAQLDKSGLPSDRFFAERPEGSVSTLKIQRTQQEDSAVYLCASSLGQRRWSPLHFGNGTRLTVT.

The chain links TRBV4-1 to TRBJ2-5; the match to TRBD2 covers 8 bases. V was clipped by 5 bases and J by 5 bases; unmatched bases: 10. CDR3 size: 15 residues. CDR1 MGHRA and CDR2 YSYEKL come from the germline V gene. The CDR3 loop reads CASSKRLGGGETQYF. CDR3 in DNA: TGCGCCAGCAGCAAGAGACTCGGCGGGGGGGAGACCCAGTACTTC.

V usage is TRBV5-6 and J usage is TRBJ2-1; 11 bases match TRBD2. The germline V gene has CDR1 SGHDT and CDR2 YYEEEE. With 0 bases clipped from V and 3 bases from J, the junction kept 5 bases outside the gene matches. The CDR3 consists of 17 residues. CDR3: CASSLVVAGGGYNEQFF. The CDR3 DNA reads as TGTGCCAGCAGCTTGGTCGTAGCGGGGGGGGGCTACAATGAGCAGTTCTTC.

The rearrangement joins TRBV5-4 to TRBJ2-5; 7 bases agree with TRBD1. Trimming took 4 bases from V and 5 from J; bases not matched to a gene: 5. The CDR3 has 13 residues. Germline CDR1 is SGHNT and CDR2 is YYREEE (reference sequence). CDR3 DNA: TGTGCCAGCAGCCGACAGGGCTCGGAGACCCAGTACTTC. It codes for CASSRQGSETQYF.

V is TRBV5-1 and J is TRBJ2-3; TRBD2 matches at 7 bases. CDR1 is SGHRS, CDR2 YFSETQ, per germline. J was trimmed by 4 bases and V by 4 bases; bases with no gene match: 12. There are 16 residues in the CDR3. The CDR3 loop is CASSPNVRSGADTQYF. The CDR3 DNA is TGCGCCAGCAGCCCCAACGTACGGAGCGGGGCAGATACGCAGTATTTT.

This chain joins TRBV6-6 and TRBJ2-7, with no clear D. V was pared by 3 bases and J by 7 bases, with 16 bases between. The CDR3 runs to 14 residues. Germline-derived CDR1 and CDR2 are MNHNY and SVGAGI (reference sequence). The CDR3 sequence: CASSYTGSYGEQYF. DNA of the CDR3: TGTGCCAGCAGTTATACCGGGTCGTACGGGGAGCAGTACTTC.

This chain joins TRBV9 and TRBJ2-5, with D maybe TRBD1 (7 bases). The V end lost 5 bases, the J end lost 5 bases, and 19 bases lay between the germline ends. The CDR3 loop spans 15 amino acids. Germline V lookup: CDR1 SGDLS, CDR2 YYNGEE. CDR3: CASSEITGEVETQYF. The CDR3 DNA sequence: TGTGCCAGCAGTGAGATAACAGGGGAGGTCGAGACCCAGTACTTC.

This rearrangement joins TRBV9 to TRBJ2-5; 8 positions agree with TRBD1. Germline V CDR1 and CDR2: SGDLS, YYNGEE. The length of the CDR3 is 16 residues. J lost 1 base, V lost 4 bases, and 9 bases had no gene match. CDR3 in amino acids: CASSYSGGPVQETQYF. The CDR3 nucleotides are TGTGCCAGCAGCTATTCAGGGGGCCCGGTCCAAGAGACCCAGTACTTC.